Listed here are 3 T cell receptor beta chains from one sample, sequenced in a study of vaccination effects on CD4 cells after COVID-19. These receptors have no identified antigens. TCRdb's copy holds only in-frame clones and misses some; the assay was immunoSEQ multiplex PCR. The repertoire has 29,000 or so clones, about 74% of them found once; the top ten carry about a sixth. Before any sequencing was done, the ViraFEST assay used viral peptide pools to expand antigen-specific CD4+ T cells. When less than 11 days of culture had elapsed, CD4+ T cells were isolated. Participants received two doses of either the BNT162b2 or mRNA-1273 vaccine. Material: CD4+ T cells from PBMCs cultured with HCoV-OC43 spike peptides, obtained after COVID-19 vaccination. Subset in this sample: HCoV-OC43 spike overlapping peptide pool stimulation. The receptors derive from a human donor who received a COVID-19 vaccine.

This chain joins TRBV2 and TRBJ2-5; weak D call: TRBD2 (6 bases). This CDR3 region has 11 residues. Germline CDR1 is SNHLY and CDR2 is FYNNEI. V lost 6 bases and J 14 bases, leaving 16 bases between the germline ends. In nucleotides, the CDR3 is TGTGCCAGCAGCGCCGGGACTGAGGGATACTTC. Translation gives CASSAGTEGYF.

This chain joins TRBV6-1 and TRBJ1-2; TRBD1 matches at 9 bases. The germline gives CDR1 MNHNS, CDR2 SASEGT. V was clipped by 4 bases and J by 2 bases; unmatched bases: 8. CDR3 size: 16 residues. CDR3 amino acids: CASSGTGANLNYGYTF. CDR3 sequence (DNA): TGTGCCAGCAGTGGGACAGGGGCGAACCTCAACTATGGCTACACCTTC.

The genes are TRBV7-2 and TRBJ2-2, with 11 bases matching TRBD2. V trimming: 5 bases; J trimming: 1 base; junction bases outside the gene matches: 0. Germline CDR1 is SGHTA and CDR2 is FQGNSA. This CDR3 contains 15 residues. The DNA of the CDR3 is TGTGCCAGCAGCGGGACTAGCGGGAACACCGGGGAGCTGTTTTTT. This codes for CASSGTSGNTGELFF.